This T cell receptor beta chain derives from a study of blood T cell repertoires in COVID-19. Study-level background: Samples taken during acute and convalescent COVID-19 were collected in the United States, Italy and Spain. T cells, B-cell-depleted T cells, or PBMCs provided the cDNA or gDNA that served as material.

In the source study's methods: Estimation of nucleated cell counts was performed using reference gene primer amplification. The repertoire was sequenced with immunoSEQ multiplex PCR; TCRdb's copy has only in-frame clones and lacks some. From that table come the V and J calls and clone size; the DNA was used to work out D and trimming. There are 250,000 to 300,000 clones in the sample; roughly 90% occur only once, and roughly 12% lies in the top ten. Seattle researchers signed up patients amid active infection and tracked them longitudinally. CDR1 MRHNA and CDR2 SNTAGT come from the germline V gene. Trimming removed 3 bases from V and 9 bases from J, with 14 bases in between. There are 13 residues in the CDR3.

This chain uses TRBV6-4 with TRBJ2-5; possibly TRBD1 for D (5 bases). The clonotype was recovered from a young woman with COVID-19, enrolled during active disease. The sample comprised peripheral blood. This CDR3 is CASSEGQGRSQYF. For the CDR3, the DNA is TGTGCCAGCAGTGAAGGGCAGGGTCGGTCCCAGTACTTC.